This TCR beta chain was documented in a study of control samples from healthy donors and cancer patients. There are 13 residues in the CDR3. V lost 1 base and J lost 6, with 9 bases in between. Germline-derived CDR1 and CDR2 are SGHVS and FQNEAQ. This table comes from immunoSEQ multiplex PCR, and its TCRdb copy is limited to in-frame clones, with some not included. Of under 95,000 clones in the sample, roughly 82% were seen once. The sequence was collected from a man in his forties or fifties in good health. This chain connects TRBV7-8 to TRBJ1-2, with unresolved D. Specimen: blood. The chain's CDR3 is CASSLGGDDGYTF. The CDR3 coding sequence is TGTGCCAGCAGCTTAGGCGGGGATGATGGCTACACCTTC.